One and the same sample provided the 20 T cell receptor beta chains below, sequenced in a study of blood T cell repertoires in COVID-19. Sequencing was performed with immunoSEQ multiplex PCR; in TCRdb, only in-frame clones are kept and a portion is missing. This sample has around 130,000 clones; around nine tenths occur once, and the top ten carry more than 2%. The specimen was peripheral blood. The receptors were sampled from a man in his sixties or seventies with active COVID-19.

The chain uses TRBV4-1 and TRBJ1-5, with D uncertain. Trimming shortened V by 1 base and J by 4 bases, and 8 bases separated the two germline ends. The CDR3 length is 14 residues. Germline V gives CDR1 MGHRA, CDR2 YSYEKL. DNA for the CDR3: TGCGCCAGCAGCCAAGCCGGTTCTAATCAGCCCCAGCATTTT. Translating gives CASSQAGSNQPQHF.

The chain recombines TRBV28 with TRBJ2-5, with TRBD1 matching over 9 bases. The CDR3 sequence is 15 residues long. The germline gives CDR1 MDHEN, CDR2 SYDVKM. J lost 2 bases, V lost 4 bases, and 5 bases had no gene match. Here the CDR3 DNA reads TGTGCCAGCAGTTCGCGACAGGGGGGTCAAGAGACCCAGTACTTC. This gives the protein CASSSRQGGQETQYF. Based on the CDR3 plus reference TRBV28 and TRBJ2-5, the full variable domain is DVKVTQSSRYLVKRTGEKVFLECVQDMDHENMFWYRQDPGLGLRLIYFSYDVKMKEKGDIPEGYSVSREKKERFSLILESASTNQTSMYLCASSSRQGGQETQYFGPGTRLLVL.

The rearrangement joins TRBV19 to TRBJ1-5; TRBD1 might be the D (6 bases). Trimming removed 5 bases from V and 7 bases from J, with 12 bases in between. The CDR3 extends over 13 amino acids. Germline V gene data show CDR1 as LNHDA and CDR2 as SQIVND (reference sequence). CDR3 sequence: CASSVTGNQPQHF. The DNA for the CDR3 is TGTGCCAGTAGTGTCACAGGGAACCAGCCCCAGCATTTT.

This clone was observed a handful of times. The genes are TRBV28 and TRBJ1-5; 7 bases map to TRBD1. This CDR3 region has 14 residues. Germline CDR1 is MDHEN and CDR2 is SYDVKM. Losses at the gene ends were 3 bases for V and 7 bases for J; bases not matched to a gene: 6. The CDR3 loop is CASSFRDRGQPQHF. The CDR3 coding sequence is TGTGCCAGCAGTTTTAGGGACAGAGGGCAGCCCCAGCATTTT.

The J gene is TRBJ1-1, the V gene TRBV7-9, with a weak D call TRBD1 (6 bases). Germline V gene data show CDR1 as SEHNR and CDR2 as FQNEAQ (reference sequence). The CDR3 covers 12 residues. Deletions cut 8 bases from V and 5 bases from J, with 12 bases between. The CDR3 nucleotides read TGTGCCAGCCGAGGGGGGGAAACTGAAGCTTTCTTT. As protein: CASRGGETEAFF.

The chain joins TRBV28 to TRBJ2-7, with TRBD1 matching 10 bases. Germline lookup yields CDR1 MDHEN and CDR2 SYDVKM. V shed 6 bases and J 2 bases; nucleotides not matched to a gene: 4. The CDR3 consists of 14 residues. The CDR3 loop is CASRGDRGTYEQYF. The CDR3 bases are TGTGCCAGCAGGGGGGACAGGGGAACCTACGAGCAGTACTTC.

The chain couples TRBV30 to TRBJ2-1; 7 bases line up with TRBD2. There are 16 residues in the CDR3. Germline V gene data show CDR1 as GTSNPN and CDR2 as SVGIG (reference sequence). V shed 0 bases, J shed 12 bases, and the junction held 17 bases outside the gene matches. The CDR3 DNA sequence: TGTGCCTGGAGTGTACCGACCTCGGGAGGAATCGGGCCGCAGTTCTTC. Residues: CAWSVPTSGGIGPQFF.

The chain employs TRBV24-1 and TRBJ2-1; TRBD1 matches at 9 bases. The germline gives CDR1 KGHDR, CDR2 SFDVKD. V trimming: 1 base; J trimming: 7 bases; junction bases outside the gene matches: 7. This CDR3 has 16 amino acids. The CDR3: CATSDFGKQGANEQFF. The CDR3 nucleotides are TGTGCCACCAGTGATTTTGGAAAACAGGGGGCGAATGAGCAGTTCTTC.

This clone was recorded once. The chain combines TRBV9 with TRBJ2-1; 8 bases map to TRBD2. The ends lost 0 bases at V and 6 bases at J; junction bases unmatched: 5. Germline V gene lookup returns CDR1 SGDLS and CDR2 YYNGEE. The CDR3 is made up of 15 amino acids. The CDR3 loop is CASSVEREGPNEQFF. CDR3 DNA sequence: TGTGCCAGCAGCGTAGAACGGGAGGGCCCCAATGAGCAGTTCTTC.

CDR3 sequence (DNA): TGCGCCAGCAGCCAAGAGCCGACAGGGCTTTTGGGTGGAGGCAATCAGCCCCAGCATTTT. Residues: CASSQEPTGLLGGGNQPQHF. The rearrangement links TRBV4-1 to TRBJ1-5; the match to TRBD1 covers 7 bases. The CDR3 contains 20 residues. With 0 bases clipped from V and 2 bases from J, the junction kept 16 bases outside the gene matches. The germline gives CDR1 MGHRA, CDR2 YSYEKL.

The gene calls are TRBV19 and TRBJ1-5; 10 nucleotides align to TRBD1. The germline V gene has CDR1 LNHDA and CDR2 SQIVND (reference sequence). V shed 6 bases, J shed 3 bases, and the junction held 5 bases outside the gene matches. This CDR3 contains 15 residues. CDR3 nucleotides: TGTGCCAGTAGCTCGGACAGGGGGGACAATCAGCCCCAGCATTTT. Its protein is CASSSDRGDNQPQHF.

This chain joins TRBV12-3 or TRBV12-4 and TRBJ2-7; D remains ambiguous. Trimming left V 4 bases short and J 5 bases short, with 6 bases between. The CDR3 extends over 11 amino acids. CDR3 loop: CASSWADEQYF. DNA of the CDR3: TGTGCCAGCAGTTGGGCTGACGAGCAGTACTTC.

The rearrangement joins TRBV5-1 to TRBJ1-2, with 8 bases aligning to TRBD1. CDR1 and CDR2 (germline): SGHRS, YFSETQ. The V gene end was trimmed by 5 bases and the J gene end by 5 bases; junction bases not matched to a gene: 8. The CDR3 length is 14 residues. The CDR3 DNA follows: TGCGCCAGCAGTAAGACAGGGGAGGGGTATGGCTACACCTTC. This translates into CASSKTGEGYGYTF.

The chain carries TRBV6-2 or TRBV6-3 and TRBJ2-1, with 9 bases identical to TRBD2. This CDR3 has 16 residues. Germline CDR1 reads MNHEY; CDR2 reads SVGEGT. Trimming at V came to 5 bases and at J to 8 bases, leaving 13 bases not matched to a gene. Written as DNA, the CDR3 is TGTGCCAGCAGTCGCCCCAGAGGGCGGGAGGGGGATGAGCAGTTCTTC. It is translated as CASSRPRGREGDEQFF.

This rearrangement joins TRBV28 to TRBJ1-2; TRBD1 is a possible D gene (6 bases). The CDR3 runs 15 residues. Per the germline V gene, CDR1 is MDHEN and CDR2 is SYDVKM. With 7 bases removed from V and 5 bases from J, the gap between germline ends came to 20 bases. The CDR3 bases are TGTGCCAGCAAACCAAGCAGGGGATCGGGGTATGGCTACACCTTC. Its translation: CASKPSRGSGYGYTF.

V is TRBV6-2 or TRBV6-3 and J is TRBJ2-7; 10 positions agree with TRBD1. The germline gives CDR1 MNHEY, CDR2 SVGEGT. This CDR3 is built from 14 residues. With 6 bases clipped from V and 5 bases from J, the junction kept 7 bases outside the gene matches. CDR3 DNA sequence: TGTGCCAGCAGCAGGGACAGGGGTCGCCACGAGCAGTACTTC. The encoded protein is CASSRDRGRHEQYF.

The chain carries TRBV3-1 (or the pseudogene TRBV3-2) and TRBJ2-1, with a weak D call TRBD2 (5 bases). The CDR3 has 13 residues. V lost 0 bases and J lost 9, with 9 bases in between. CDR1 LGHDT and CDR2 YNNKEL come from the germline V gene (reference sequence). The CDR3 DNA reads as TGTGCCAGCAGCCAAGATCAGCGGCTTGAGCAGTTCTTC. It codes for CASSQDQRLEQFF.

The chain recombines TRBV9 with TRBJ2-5; 13 bases align to TRBD2. From germline, CDR1 is SGDLS and CDR2 YYNGEE. The CDR3 loop spans 16 amino acids. V lost 0 bases and J lost 5; bases outside the gene matches: 4. The CDR3 sequence: CASSVGTSGSWETQYF. The CDR3 bases are TGTGCCAGCAGCGTAGGGACTAGCGGGAGTTGGGAGACCCAGTACTTC.

V usage is TRBV27 and J usage is TRBJ2-1, with 10 bases aligning to TRBD2. Germline CDR1 reads MNHEY; CDR2 reads SMNVEV (reference sequence). This CDR3 comprises 16 residues. The J segment lost 2 bases and the V segment lost 5 bases, leaving 6 bases of the junction unmatched. In DNA, the CDR3 is TGTGCCAGCAGTATGACTAGCGGGCTACCCTACAATGAGCAGTTCTTC. It is translated as CASSMTSGLPYNEQFF.

Concerning this clone: Other DNA sequences in this sample translate to the same CDR3. This chain links TRBV4-1 with TRBJ1-1; D is undetermined. CDR1 and CDR2 from the germline V gene are MGHRA and YSYEKL. V dropped 0 bases and J dropped 1 base, with 6 bases sitting between them. The CDR3 covers 14 residues. CDR3 nucleotides: TGCGCCAGCAGCCAAGAACCCGGGAACACTGAAGCTTTCTTT. Translation: CASSQEPGNTEAFF.